These 13 T cell receptor beta chains were all obtained from the same sample, sequenced in a study of cytomegalovirus exposure and HLA in healthy donors. PCR was performed using 60 Vbeta and 13 Jbeta primers. Produced via immunoSEQ multiplex PCR; TCRdb's table is partial and in-frame only. Of fewer than 250,000 clones detected, 75% to 85% appear once; the ten largest clones hold around 0.38%. Material: PBMCs. All receptors derive from a male donor in good health and CMV-seropositive.

The genes are TRBV29-1 and TRBJ1-1, with 7 bases matching TRBD1. Germline loops: CDR1 SQVTM, CDR2 ANQGSEA. This CDR3 is built from 13 residues. V lost 6 bases and J lost 7; bases outside the gene matches: 11. The CDR3 DNA reads TGCAGCGTCATACAGGGGCACCCTTTTGAAGCTTTCTTT. Amino acid sequence: CSVIQGHPFEAFF.

The V gene is TRBV7-2, the J gene TRBJ1-1, with D unclear. The CDR3 consists of 13 residues. The germline V gene encodes CDR1 SGHTA and CDR2 FQGNSA. Trimming took off 4 bases at V and 0 bases at J, with 6 bases between the two ends. The CDR3 DNA sequence: TGTGCCAGCAGCTCCCCAGTGAACACTGAAGCTTTCTTT. Protein product: CASSSPVNTEAFF.

The chain uses TRBV13 and TRBJ1-3; D unclear. The CDR3 sequence is 17 residues long. The germline V gene encodes CDR1 PRHDT and CDR2 FYEKMQ (reference sequence). The ends were cut back, 5 bases at V and 4 bases at J, with 21 bases in the middle. CDR3 sequence: CASSDPGRAISGNTIYF. The DNA of the CDR3 is TGTGCCAGCAGCGACCCGGGGAGGGCTATCTCAGGAAACACCATATATTTT.

The chain employs TRBV18 and TRBJ1-2, with TRBD1 matching over 7 bases. Germline V gene data show CDR1 as KGHSH and CDR2 as LQKENI. This CDR3 has 14 residues. V dropped 4 bases and J dropped 4; count of bases not matched to a gene: 6. The DNA of the CDR3 is TGTGCCAGCTCACTCCAGGGGGGACTCTATGGCTACACCTTC. It encodes CASSLQGGLYGYTF.

The V gene is TRBV18, the J gene TRBJ2-7, with no clear D. V gave up 3 bases and J gave up 2 bases, with 14 bases separating them. The CDR3 spans 15 residues. The germline V gene has CDR1 KGHSH and CDR2 LQKENI. The CDR3 spells CASSPRQIVTYEQYF. CDR3 sequence (DNA): TGTGCCAGCTCACCGCGGCAGATTGTGACCTACGAGCAGTACTTC.

This clone was detected only once. This chain uses TRBV7-8 with TRBJ2-5; 9 bases match TRBD1. Near its end, the DNA agrees better with TRBJ2-7, so the J call may be wrong. The CDR3 length is 18 residues. CDR1 and CDR2 (germline): SGHVS, FQNEAQ. CDR3 nucleotide sequence: TGTGCCAGCAGCTTCCTGACGTCCGGGACAGGGTTCACCTACGAGCAGTACTTC. Translation gives CASSFLTSGTGFTYEQYF.

This chain connects TRBV7-9 to TRBJ2-7, with D perhaps TRBD2 (6 bases). Germline values: CDR1 SEHNR, CDR2 FQNEAQ (reference sequence). V lost 3 bases, J lost 2 bases, and 11 bases lay in between. The CDR3 is 14 amino acids. The CDR3 protein is CASSFPSDAYEQYF. The CDR3 DNA sequence: TGTGCCAGCAGCTTTCCTAGCGACGCCTACGAGCAGTACTTC. Combining the CDR3 with reference TRBV7-9 and TRBJ2-7 gives the whole variable domain DTGVSQNPRHKITKRGQNVTFRCDPISEHNRLYWYRQTLGQGPEFLTYFQNEAQLEKSRLLSDRFSAERPKGSFSTLEIQRTEQGDSAMYLCASSFPSDAYEQYFGPGTRLTVT.

In DNA, the CDR3 is TGTGCCAGCAGCTTAGTAGCTGAGACCCAGTACTTC. This translates into CASSLVAETQYF. The chain is built from TRBV7-2 and TRBJ2-5, with D uncertain. The germline gives CDR1 SGHTA, CDR2 FQGNSA. CDR3 length equals 12 residues. Between the trimmed V and J ends, which lost 1 base and 5 bases, there was a span of 5 bases.

For the CDR3, the DNA is TGTGCCAGCTCAAGGGACAATCAGGGTGGTACGAACACTGAAGCTTTCTTT. It specifies CASSRDNQGGTNTEAFF. The rearrangement joins TRBV18 to TRBJ1-1, with a possible D match to TRBD1 (6 bases). This CDR3 contains 17 residues. Germline CDR1 KGHSH, CDR2 LQKENI. Trimming took 5 bases from V and 1 from J, leaving 20 bases between them.

V usage is TRBV7-8 and J usage is TRBJ2-3; TRBD2 matches at 8 bases. Germline V gene data show CDR1 as SGHVS and CDR2 as FQNEAQ. The CDR3 is 15 amino acids. The ends lost 1 base at V and 3 bases at J; junction bases unmatched: 3. The CDR3 nucleotides are TGTGCCAGCAGCTTAGGCGGGAGGAGGACAGATACGCAGTATTTT. Translation gives CASSLGGRRTDTQYF.

V and J are TRBV28 and TRBJ2-7; possible D gene TRBD1, 5 bases. The CDR3 length is 15 residues. V was shortened by 6 bases and J by 2 bases, with 17 bases between the two germline ends. Germline CDR1 reads MDHEN; CDR2 reads SYDVKM. CDR3 coding DNA: TGTGCCAGCAGCTCCTCAGGGCCATCTGCCTACGAGCAGTACTTC. Amino acid sequence: CASSSSGPSAYEQYF.

V and J are TRBV4-1 and TRBJ1-5; D gene ambiguous. The CDR3 runs to 16 residues. CDR1 is MGHRA and CDR2 is YSYEKL in the germline V gene. Trimming took off 0 bases at V and 0 bases at J, with 9 bases between the two ends. The CDR3 loop reads CASSQDLSYSNQPQHF. For the CDR3, the DNA is TGCGCCAGCAGCCAAGATCTATCTTATAGCAATCAGCCCCAGCATTTT.

A note on this clone: Other DNA sequences in this sample translate to the same CDR3. The chain employs TRBV6-5 and TRBJ2-3; D is perhaps TRBD2 (6 bases). Germline V CDR1 and CDR2: MNHEY, SVGAGI. V was clipped by 3 bases and J by 4 bases, with 14 bases between them. The CDR3 contains 15 residues. The CDR3 nucleotides read TGTGCCAGCAGTTATCGGGCAGGCGGGGCAGATACGCAGTATTTT. Its protein product is CASSYRAGGADTQYF.